Included here is one TCR beta chain sequence, with context. The V gene's germline CDR1 is LNHNV and CDR2 YYDKDF (reference sequence). With V trimmed by 1 base and J by 3 bases, 7 bases remained unmatched. The CDR3 has 17 amino acids. These data originate in a study of T cell changes during pregnancy in multiple sclerosis. Some clones are missing from TCRdb's copy, which holds only in-frame ones; the method was immunoSEQ multiplex PCR. The table lists about 84,000 clones, 90% to 95% of them singletons. The source material was peripheral blood, sampled in the second trimester of pregnancy. The receptor was isolated from a female donor in good health, enrolled as a control in a pregnancy study. This rearrangement joins TRBV15 to TRBJ2-3; 10 bases match TRBD2. The CDR3 region has the DNA TGTGCCACCAGCAGAGGTCGAGCGGGAGGGGGGACAGATACGCAGTATTTT. Its translation: CATSRGRAGGGTDTQYF.